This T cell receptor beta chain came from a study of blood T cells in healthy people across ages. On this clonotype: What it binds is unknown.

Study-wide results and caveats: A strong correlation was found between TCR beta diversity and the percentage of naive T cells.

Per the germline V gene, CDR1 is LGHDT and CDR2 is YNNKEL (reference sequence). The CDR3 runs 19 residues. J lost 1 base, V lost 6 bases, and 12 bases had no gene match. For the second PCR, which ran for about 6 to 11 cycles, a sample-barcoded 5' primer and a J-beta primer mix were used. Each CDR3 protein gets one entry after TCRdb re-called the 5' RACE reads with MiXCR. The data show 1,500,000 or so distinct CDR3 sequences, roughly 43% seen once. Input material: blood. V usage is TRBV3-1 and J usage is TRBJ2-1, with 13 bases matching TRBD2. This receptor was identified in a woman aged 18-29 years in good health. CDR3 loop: CASSPGLAGVMLSYNEQFF. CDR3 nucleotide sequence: TGTGCCAGCAGTCCTGGACTAGCGGGGGTGATGTTATCCTACAATGAGCAGTTCTTC.